These T cell receptor beta chains were read from a single sample in a study of Graves' ophthalmopathy and Graves' hyperthyroidism. Each CDR3 protein is one row after TCRdb ran MiXCR on the multiplex PCR reads. The sample holds hundreds of thousands of distinct CDR3 sequences, 22% seen once. The sample was peripheral blood. The receptors shown here come from a woman under 30 with stable Graves' hyperthyroidism. Some clones in this sample may be carry-over from other donors' samples. The CDR3 runs from the conserved cysteine through the conserved F or W. Each record gives: clone size, J gene, D gene, CDR3 length, V gene, CDR3 DNA, CDR3 protein. The D gene is left open where the match is weak. The listing skips clone size in some rows; elsewhere it reads once, few, many or a size class.

>many|TRBJ1-3|NA|15|TRBV11-2
TGTGCCAGCAGATCGGCCAGGAGCTCTGGAAACACCATATATTTT
CASRSARSSGNTIYF
>many|TRBJ2-7|TRBD2|13|TRBV30
TGTGCCTGGAGTATCGGACTAGGTGCCGAGCAGTACTTC
CAWSIGLGAEQYF
>NA|TRBJ1-1|NA|14|TRBV14
TGTGCCAGCAGCCCAAGAAAGGGTCCCACTGAAGCTTTCTTT
CASSPRKGPTEAFF
>many|TRBJ1-1|TRBD1|13|TRBV27
TGTGCCAGCAGTCCGACGGACAGGGGGTTATCTTTCTTT
CASSPTDRGLSFF
>many|TRBJ2-4|NA|12|TRBV7-2
TGTGCCGAGGAGGACTACGAAAACATTCAGTACTTC
CAEEDYENIQYF
>many|TRBJ2-7|NA|16|TRBV5-1
TGCGCCAGCAGCTTGTACGGCACAGGGAGCTCCTACGAGCAGTACTTC
CASSLYGTGSSYEQYF
>many|TRBJ1-1|TRBD1|15|TRBV5-6
TGTGCCAGCAGCTTGTCAAGGACAGGGAACACTGAAGCTTTCTTT
CASSLSRTGNTEAFF
>many|TRBJ2-7|TRBD1|15|TRBV29-1
TGCAGCGTTTCCTTAGGGACAGGGGGTTCCTACGAGCAGTACTTC
CSVSLGTGGSYEQYF
>many|TRBJ2-5|TRBD2|14|TRBV19
TGTGCCAGTAGGAGGGCGGGGGGCCAAGAGACCCAGTACTTC
CASRRAGGQETQYF
>many|TRBJ2-7|TRBD1|14|TRBV28
TGTGCCAGCAGCTCGTACAGGGGGCCCTACGAGCAGTACTTC
CASSSYRGPYEQYF
>NA|TRBJ2-5|NA|12|TRBV9
TGTGCCAGCAGCACCGGAGGGGAGACCCGGTACTTC
CASSTGGETRYF
>NA|TRBJ2-5|NA|14|TRBV7-3
TGCGCCAGCAGCTTGGCTCAGGGCCGTGAGACCCAGGACTTC
CASSLAQGRETQDF
>many|TRBJ1-2|NA|14|TRBV6-5
TGTGCCAGCAGTTACTCGGGGTCTAACTATGGCTACACCTTC
CASSYSGSNYGYTF
>many|TRBJ1-5|NA|13|TRBV19
TGTGCCAGTAGTAATTCAGGGGATCAGCCCCAGCATTTT
CASSNSGDQPQHF
>NA|TRBJ1-2|NA|13|TRBV28
TGTGCCAGCAGTTTGGGGGGGAGATATGGCTACACCTTC
CASSLGGRYGYTF
>many|TRBJ1-5|NA|15|TRBV7-2
TGTGCCAGCAGCTATTACAGTCAGCTCAATCAGCCCCAGCATTTT
CASSYYSQLNQPQHF
>many|TRBJ1-2|NA|14|TRBV6-5
TGTGCCAGCAGTTATGGTGAGGGAGCGTATGGCTACACCTTC
CASSYGEGAYGYTF
>NA|TRBJ1-1|NA|15|TRBV12-3/TRBV12-4
TGTGCCAGCAGTTTACGCGAGCGAGGGGTCACTGAAGCTTTCTTT
CASSLRERGVTEAFF
>many|TRBJ2-7|NA|12|TRBV12-3/TRBV12-4
TGTGCCAGCAGTTTAGGCCCCCACGAGCAGTACTTC
CASSLGPHEQYF
>many|TRBJ1-1|TRBD1|16|TRBV7-3
TGTGCCAGCAGCTTGACTCCGGGACAGAGGAGCACTGAAGCTTTCTTT
CASSLTPGQRSTEAFF
>NA|TRBJ2-5|TRBD2|14|TRBV20-1
TGCAGCTCAATACGTCACGGGAGGGTAGAGACCCAGTACTTC
CSSIRHGRVETQYF
>many|TRBJ1-1|TRBD1|14|TRBV9
TGTGCCAGCAGCGTAAAGACAGGGGACACTGAAGCTTTCTTT
CASSVKTGDTEAFF
>many|TRBJ2-7|TRBD2|16|TRBV4-2
TGTGCCAGCAGCCACCCTGCGGCGGGGGGCACCTACGAGCAGTACTTC
CASSHPAAGGTYEQYF
>many|TRBJ1-5|NA|15|TRBV20-1
TGCAGTGCAACGGAACAGGGTTTTATGGCTCAGCCCCAGCATTTT
CSATEQGFMAQPQHF
>NA|TRBJ2-5|NA|15|TRBV11-2
TGTGCCAGCAGCCCCGGGGCCCGGGATAGCGAGACCCAGTACTTC
CASSPGARDSETQYF
>few|TRBJ2-5|NA|15|TRBV6-1
TGTGCCAGCAGTGAAATTGCGGGCCAACAAGAGACCCAGTACTTC
CASSEIAGQQETQYF
>many|TRBJ2-6|TRBD1|15|TRBV6-2/TRBV6-3
TGTGCCAGCAGCCCGGACAGGGCTGGGGCCAACGTCCTGACTTTC
CASSPDRAGANVLTF
>many|TRBJ2-7|NA|15|TRBV20-1
TGCAGTGCTAGTTCCGGGAGCATAATCTCCTACGAGCAGTACTTC
CSASSGSIISYEQYF
>many|TRBJ1-1|NA|14|TRBV5-1
TGCGCCAGCAGCCCCTTCGGCGGGGGCACTGAAGCTTTCTTT
CASSPFGGGTEAFF
>NA|TRBJ1-2|NA|13|TRBV7-9
TGTGCCAGCAGCCCTGGACTGAGCTATGGCTACACCTTC
CASSPGLSYGYTF
>many|TRBJ1-5|NA|14|TRBV12-3/TRBV12-4
TGTGCCAGCAGTCCTGGACTGATCAATCAGCCCCAGCATTTT
CASSPGLINQPQHF
>many|TRBJ2-6|NA|15|TRBV28
TGTGCCAGCGGAGAACAGGGCTGGGGGGCCAACGTCCTGACTTTC
CASGEQGWGANVLTF
>NA|TRBJ2-2|TRBD2|15|TRBV10-3
TGTGCCGGAGCGACTAGCGGGGGATTAACCGGGGAGCTGTTTTTT
CAGATSGGLTGELFF
>few|TRBJ1-1|NA|14|TRBV15
TGTGCCACCAGCAGTACGGGGTTCCCGGACGAAGCTTTCTTT
CATSSTGFPDEAFF
>NA|TRBJ1-2|NA|14|TRBV19
TGTGCCAGTAGGATCGGTGGACAGTTCTATGGCTACACCTTC
CASRIGGQFYGYTF
>many|TRBJ2-5|TRBD1|12|TRBV11-2
TGTGCCAGCAAGGGCAGGGGGCTGGGGCAGTACTTC
CASKGRGLGQYF
>many|TRBJ2-7|NA|14|TRBV27
TGTGCCAGCAGCCCCCGGGGGAACTCCTACGAGCAGTACTTC
CASSPRGNSYEQYF
>many|TRBJ1-5|NA|16|TRBV19
TGTGCCAGTAGTATAGGTTTGGGTCAGGTTCTTCAGCCCCAGCATTTT
CASSIGLGQVLQPQHF
>many|TRBJ1-2|TRBD1|14|TRBV19
TGTGCCAGTAGTAAAGTGGGACAGGGCTATGGCTACACCTTC
CASSKVGQGYGYTF
>few|TRBJ2-7|TRBD1|11|TRBV2
TGTGCCGGCGACAGGGGCGGCGAGCAGTACTTC
CAGDRGGEQYF
>many|TRBJ2-7|TRBD2|18|TRBV27
TGTGCCAGCAGTTCTACAAGTAGGGGACTAGCGGGAACCCCCCAGCAGTACTTC
CASSSTSRGLAGTPQQYF
>few|TRBJ2-2|NA|14|TRBV6-1
TGTGCCAGCGGAACAGGGTTAGTCACCGGGGAGCTGTTTTTT
CASGTGLVTGELFF
>many|TRBJ1-5|NA|13|TRBV2
TGTGCCAGCAGTGTAGAACCGAATCAGCCCCAGCATTTT
CASSVEPNQPQHF
>many|TRBJ2-7|NA|14|TRBV12-3/TRBV12-4
TGTGCCAGCAGTTCATACAGGGATTCCTACGAGCAGTACTTC
CASSSYRDSYEQYF
>many|TRBJ1-1|NA|13|TRBV12-3/TRBV12-4
TGTGCCAGCAGTCCCACAGGGCCCACTGAAGCTTTCTTT
CASSPTGPTEAFF
>NA|TRBJ2-5|TRBD2|13|TRBV20-1
TGCAGTGCTTACGCACGGGGGGAGCAGACCCAGTACTTC
CSAYARGEQTQYF
>many|TRBJ1-5|TRBD1|16|TRBV27
TGTGCCAGCATCCTCCGGGGACAGTCTAGCAATCAGCCCCAGCATTTT
CASILRGQSSNQPQHF
>NA|TRBJ1-2|NA|13|TRBV5-1
TGCGCCAGCAGCTTGGGACAGGAGGAGGGCTACACCTTC
CASSLGQEEGYTF
>many|TRBJ1-3|NA|15|TRBV12-3/TRBV12-4
TGTGCCAGCAGTTTACCATCCGGGGATAGGAACACCATATATTTT
CASSLPSGDRNTIYF
>few|TRBJ1-5|NA|14|TRBV7-9
TGTGCCAGCAGCGCGATTGAGACCAATCAGCCCCAGCATTTT
CASSAIETNQPQHF
>many|TRBJ2-5|TRBD2|14|TRBV12-3/TRBV12-4
TGTGCCAGCAGTCCCCAGCGGGAGGGGGAGACCCAGTACTTC
CASSPQREGETQYF
>many|TRBJ2-5|NA|11|TRBV6-5
TGTGCCAGCATGGGTCAAGAGACCCAGTACTTC
CASMGQETQYF
>NA|TRBJ1-5|NA|15|TRBV7-9
TGTGCCAGCATCGCCCAAGGGACGAGCAATCAGCCCCAGCATTTT
CASIAQGTSNQPQHF
>many|TRBJ1-5|TRBD1|13|TRBV6-1
TGTGCCAGCAGTGAAACAGGGGTCCAGCCCCAGCATTTT
CASSETGVQPQHF
>many|TRBJ2-7|NA|17|TRBV20-1
TGCAGTGCTAGAGTTCTGAACCATTGGGGACACTCCTACGAGCAGTACTTC
CSARVLNHWGHSYEQYF
>many|TRBJ1-6|NA|14|TRBV12-5
TGTGCTAGTGGTCCGGGACAAGTTAATTCACCCCTCCACTTT
CASGPGQVNSPLHF
>many|TRBJ1-1|NA|13|TRBV5-1
TGTGCCAGCAGTTTTCAGGGAGAAACTGAAGCTTTCTTT
CASSFQGETEAFF